The 12 T cell receptor beta chains given below trace back to one sample, sequenced in a study of regulatory T cells in long-lasting Graves disease. The time point is: newly diagnosed GD, antithyroid drugs for less than 3 months. RNA extracted from PBMCs served as the sequencing template. Arm-PCR with iRepertoire HTBI primers amplified the CDR3 regions for these TCR beta libraries. TCRdb used MiXCR to reprocess the multiplex PCR reads, holding one entry per CDR3 protein. The data contain over 450,000 distinct CDR3 sequences, approximately 12% of them singletons. These same records also appear under a second study, on T cells in Graves' hyperthyroidism and ophthalmopathy.

Sequencing was performed on peripheral blood mononuclear cells (PBMCs), taken at new diagnosis, from a patient treated with antithyroid drugs. Receptor source: a woman in her 30s with Graves disease.

The CDR3 DNA sequence: TGCAGCGTTGAAGATCTCGCAGGGGTGAAAGAGACCCAGTACTTC. Translating it yields CSVEDLAGVKETQYF. The chain couples TRBV29-1 to TRBJ2-5; weak D call: TRBD1 (6 bases). The CDR3 has 15 amino acids. V lost 0 bases and J lost 3, with 14 bases in between. Per germline, CDR1 SQVTM and CDR2 ANQGSEA.

This clonotype was observed many times. The rearrangement uses TRBV18 and TRBJ2-5; no firm D call. Germline V gives CDR1 KGHSH, CDR2 LQKENI. The CDR3 is 13 amino acids. The germline V and J ends were trimmed by 1 base and 1 base, with 4 bases remaining between them. The CDR3 reads CASSPRPQETQYF. The CDR3 DNA reads TGTGCCAGCTCACCACGACCCCAAGAGACCCAGTACTTC.

This clonotype was detected ten times or more. CDR3 sequence (DNA): TGTGCCTGGAGCCGTAGCGGGAGGTACGAGCAGTACTTC. This translates into CAWSRSGRYEQYF. The rearrangement uses TRBV30 and TRBJ2-7; 10 nucleotides agree with TRBD2. From germline, CDR1 is GTSNPN and CDR2 SVGIG (reference sequence). This CDR3 spans 13 amino acids. J was trimmed by 4 bases and V by 3 bases; bases with no gene match: 3.

This clonotype was counted ten times or more. The gene calls are TRBV11-3 and TRBJ2-1, with D perhaps being TRBD1 or TRBD2 (5 bases each). Trimming cost V 1 base and J 3 bases, with 10 bases left between them. Germline-derived CDR1 and CDR2 are SGHNT and YENEEA. This CDR3 has 15 residues. The CDR3 spells CASSLGGVGYNEQFF. CDR3 bases: TGTGCCAGCAGCTTAGGAGGGGTAGGCTACAATGAGCAGTTCTTC.

This clonotype was seen at least ten times. The CDR3 here is CASSLARVYSTDTQYF. The CDR3 DNA reads TGTGCCAGCAGCTTGGCCAGGGTTTATAGCACAGATACGCAGTATTTT. The chain links TRBV7-2 to TRBJ2-3, with a tentative D call TRBD1 (5 bases). V was cut by 3 bases and J by 0 bases, with 13 bases left in between. Germline CDR1 and CDR2: SGHTA and FQGNSA. The CDR3 contains 16 residues.

This clonotype was seen ten or more times. The chain couples TRBV2 to TRBJ2-1; the D gene is possibly TRBD1 (5 bases). CDR1 is SNHLY, CDR2 FYNNEI, per germline. The CDR3 has 16 residues. Deletions cut 3 bases from V and 0 bases from J, with 12 bases between. The CDR3 DNA follows: TGTGCCAGCAGTGAGACAAAGGGGTACTCCTACAATGAGCAGTTCTTC. This codes for CASSETKGYSYNEQFF.

There are a few counts of this clonotype. The rearrangement uses TRBV20-1 and TRBJ2-1; D is possibly TRBD2 (5 bases). CDR3 size: 13 residues. Germline lookup yields CDR1 DFQATT and CDR2 SNEGSKA (reference sequence). V gave up 3 bases and J gave up 2 bases, with 8 bases separating them. CDR3 amino acids: CSASFGAYNEQFF. The CDR3 DNA follows: TGCAGTGCTAGTTTCGGGGCCTACAATGAGCAGTTCTTC.

J is TRBJ1-2 and V is TRBV6-1, with TRBD1 matching 11 bases. This CDR3 has 15 amino acids. J lost 4 bases, V lost 8 bases, and 9 bases had no gene match. Germline lookup yields CDR1 MNHNS and CDR2 SASEGT. CDR3 coding DNA: TGTGCCAGCCTAGAACGGACAGGGGGCGGCTATGGCTACACCTTC. It translates to CASLERTGGGYGYTF.

In its sample, this clonotype was seen many times. The rearrangement links TRBV9 to TRBJ2-7, with 9 positions matching TRBD2. V trimming: 0 bases; J trimming: 0 bases; junction bases outside the gene matches: 10. Germline values: CDR1 SGDLS, CDR2 YYNGEE. This CDR3 spans 18 amino acids. DNA for the CDR3: TGTGCCAGCAGCGTAGGTGTTAGCGGGAGCCCCCTCTCCTACGAGCAGTACTTC. As protein: CASSVGVSGSPLSYEQYF.

This clonotype appeared many times. This chain uses TRBV2 with TRBJ1-2; 7 bases line up with TRBD1. J gave up 4 bases and V 4 bases, and 9 bases lay outside the gene matches. The V gene's germline CDR1 is SNHLY and CDR2 FYNNEI. The CDR3 length is 15 residues. The CDR3 region has the DNA TGTGCCAGCAGTGCCGGACAGGTCTTCCTCTATGGCTACACCTTC. Its protein product is CASSAGQVFLYGYTF. The full variable domain, in which reference TRBV2 and TRBJ1-2 provide the parts outside the CDR3, is EPEVTQTPSHQVTQMGQEVILRCVPISNHLYFYWYRQILGQKVEFLVSFYNNEISEKSEIFDDQFSVERPDGSNFTLKIRSTKLEDSAMYFCASSAGQVFLYGYTFGSGTRLTVV.

This sequence joins TRBV30 and TRBJ1-4, with 7 bases identical to TRBD1. CDR1 and CDR2 (germline): GTSNPN, SVGIG (reference sequence). The CDR3 has 12 residues. The ends lost 8 bases at V and 6 bases at J; junction bases unmatched: 6. In DNA, the CDR3 is TGTGCCCGAGGGGGCAGGCATGAAAAACTGTTTTTT. As protein: CARGGRHEKLFF.

In this sample, this clonotype turned up many times. The chain has TRBV18 and TRBJ1-1; perhaps TRBD1 as D (5 bases). Germline V gene sequence: CDR1 KGHSH, CDR2 LQKENI. The CDR3 sequence is 13 residues long. V dropped 8 bases and J dropped 1 base, with 11 bases sitting between them. CDR3 nucleotide sequence: TGTGCCAGCCAGGGCCAGGCGAACACTGAAGCTTTCTTT. Translating gives CASQGQANTEAFF.